The present T cell receptor (beta chain) was sequenced within a study of patients and donors after allogeneic stem cell transplantation. This CDR3 is built from 17 residues. V gave up 4 bases and J gave up 4 bases; unmatched junction bases: 9. Germline-derived CDR1 and CDR2 are SGHRS and YFSETQ. Only one count was recorded for this clonotype. MiXCR, run by TCRdb on the RT-PCR reads, gives a single entry per CDR3 protein. The table lists a few hundred thousand distinct CDR3 sequences, less than 50% of them singletons. V gene TRBV5-1 combines with J gene TRBJ2-2, with 11 bases that match TRBD2. This receptor was identified in a human donor who was either an allogeneic HSCT recipient or a stem cell or donor lymphocyte infusion donor (not recorded which). It is not recorded whose cells these are; they may come from a transplant donor. The sample consisted of blood, either unsorted or a sorted T cell fraction (not recorded which). The CDR3 coding sequence is TGCGCCAGCAGCCCACTAGCGGGGGCACCGATCACCGGGGAGCTGTTTTTT. Translating gives CASSPLAGAPITGELFF.